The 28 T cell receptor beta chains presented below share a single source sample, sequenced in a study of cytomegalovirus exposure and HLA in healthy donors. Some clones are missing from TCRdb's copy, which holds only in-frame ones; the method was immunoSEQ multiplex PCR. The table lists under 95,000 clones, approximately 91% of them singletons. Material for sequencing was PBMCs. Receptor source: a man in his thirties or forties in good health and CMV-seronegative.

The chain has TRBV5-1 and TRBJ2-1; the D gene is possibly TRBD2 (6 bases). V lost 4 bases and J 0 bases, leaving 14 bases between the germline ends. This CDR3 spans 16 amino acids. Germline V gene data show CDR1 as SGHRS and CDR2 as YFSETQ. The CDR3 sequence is CASSAYTTSSYNEQFF. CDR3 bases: TGCGCCAGCAGCGCCTACACGACTAGCTCCTACAATGAGCAGTTCTTC.

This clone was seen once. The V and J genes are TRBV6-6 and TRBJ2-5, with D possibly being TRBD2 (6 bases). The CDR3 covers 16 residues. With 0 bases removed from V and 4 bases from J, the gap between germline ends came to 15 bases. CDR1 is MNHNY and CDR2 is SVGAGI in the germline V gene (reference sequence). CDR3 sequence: CASSYSIREVRETQYF. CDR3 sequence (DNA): TGTGCCAGCAGTTACTCCATAAGGGAGGTGAGAGAGACCCAGTACTTC.

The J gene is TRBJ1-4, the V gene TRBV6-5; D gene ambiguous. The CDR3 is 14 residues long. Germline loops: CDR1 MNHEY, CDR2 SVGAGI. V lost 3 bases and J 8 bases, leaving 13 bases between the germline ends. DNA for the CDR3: TGTGCCAGCAGTTATCGGGGAGAGGGCGAAAAACTGTTTTTT. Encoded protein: CASSYRGEGEKLFF.

The CDR3 is CASSQAHSEREQYF. The CDR3 DNA follows: TGTGCCAGCAGCCAAGCCCACAGTGAACGCGAGCAGTACTTC. The chain is built from TRBV2 and TRBJ2-7; D is undetermined. CDR3 length: 14 residues. Germline V gives CDR1 SNHLY, CDR2 FYNNEI. Trimming shortened V by 6 bases and J by 6 bases, and 18 bases separated the two germline ends. Combining the CDR3 with reference TRBV2 and TRBJ2-7 gives the whole variable domain EPEVTQTPSHQVTQMGQEVILRCVPISNHLYFYWYRQILGQKVEFLVSFYNNEISEKSEIFDDQFSVERPDGSNFTLKIRSTKLEDSAMYFCASSQAHSEREQYFGPGTRLTVT.

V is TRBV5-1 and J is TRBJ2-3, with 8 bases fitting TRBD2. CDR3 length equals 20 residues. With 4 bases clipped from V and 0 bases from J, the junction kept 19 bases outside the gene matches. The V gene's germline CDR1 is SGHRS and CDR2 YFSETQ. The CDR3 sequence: CASSPYPYRLARTSTDTQYF. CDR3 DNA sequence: TGCGCCAGCAGCCCATACCCCTATAGACTAGCGCGAACTAGCACAGATACGCAGTATTTT.

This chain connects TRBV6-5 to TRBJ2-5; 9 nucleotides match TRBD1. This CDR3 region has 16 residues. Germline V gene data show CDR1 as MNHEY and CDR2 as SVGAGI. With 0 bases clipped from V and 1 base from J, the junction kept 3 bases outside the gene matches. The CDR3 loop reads CASSYSTGGSQETQYF. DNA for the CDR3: TGTGCCAGCAGTTACTCGACAGGGGGTTCCCAAGAGACCCAGTACTTC.

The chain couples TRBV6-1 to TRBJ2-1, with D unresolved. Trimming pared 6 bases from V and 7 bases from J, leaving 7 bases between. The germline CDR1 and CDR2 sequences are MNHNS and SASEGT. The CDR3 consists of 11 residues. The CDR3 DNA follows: TGTGCCAGCAGCCTTATGAATGAGCAGTTCTTC. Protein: CASSLMNEQFF.

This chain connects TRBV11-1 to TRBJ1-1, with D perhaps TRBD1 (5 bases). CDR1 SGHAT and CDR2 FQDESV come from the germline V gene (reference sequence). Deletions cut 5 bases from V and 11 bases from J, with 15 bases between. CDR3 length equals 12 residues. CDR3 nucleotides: TGTGCCAGCAGCCGGGACGCGGGGAGCGCTTTCTTT. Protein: CASSRDAGSAFF. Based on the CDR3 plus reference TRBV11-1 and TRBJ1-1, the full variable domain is EAEVAQSPRYKITEKSQAVAFWCDPISGHATLYWYRQILGQGPELLVQFQDESVVDDSQLPKDRFSAERLKGVDSTLKIQPAELGDSAMYLCASSRDAGSAFFGQGTRLTVV.

The CDR3 spells CASRWDNVNTEAFF. CDR3 in DNA: TGTGCCAGCAGATGGGACAACGTGAACACTGAAGCTTTCTTT. The rearrangement joins TRBV11-1 to TRBJ1-1, with a possible D match to TRBD1 (6 bases). The CDR3 runs 14 residues. Germline loops: CDR1 SGHAT, CDR2 FQDESV (reference sequence). V dropped 6 bases and J dropped 0 bases, with 11 bases sitting between them.

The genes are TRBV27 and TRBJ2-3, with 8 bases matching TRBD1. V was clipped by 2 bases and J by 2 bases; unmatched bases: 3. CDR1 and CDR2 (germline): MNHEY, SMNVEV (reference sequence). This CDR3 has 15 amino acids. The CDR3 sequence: CASSLGTGNTDTQYF. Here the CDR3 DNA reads TGTGCCAGCAGTTTAGGGACAGGCAACACAGATACGCAGTATTTT.

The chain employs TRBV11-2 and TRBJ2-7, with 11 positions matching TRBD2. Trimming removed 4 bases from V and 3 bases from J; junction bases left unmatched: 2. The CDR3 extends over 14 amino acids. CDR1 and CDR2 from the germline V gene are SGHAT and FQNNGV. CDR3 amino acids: CASSYGTSGYEQYF. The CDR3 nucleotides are TGTGCCAGCAGCTATGGGACTAGCGGCTACGAGCAGTACTTC.

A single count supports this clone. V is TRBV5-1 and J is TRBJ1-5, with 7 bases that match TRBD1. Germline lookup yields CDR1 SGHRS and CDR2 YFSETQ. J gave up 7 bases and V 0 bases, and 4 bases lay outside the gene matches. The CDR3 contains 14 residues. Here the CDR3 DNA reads TGCGCCAGCAGCTTGGAGGCAGGGGGGCAGCCCCAGCATTTT. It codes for CASSLEAGGQPQHF.

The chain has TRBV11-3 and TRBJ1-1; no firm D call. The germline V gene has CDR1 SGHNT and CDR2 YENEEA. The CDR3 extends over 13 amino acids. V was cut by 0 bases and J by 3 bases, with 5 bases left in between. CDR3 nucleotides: TGTGCCAGCAGCTTAGATAGTTACACTGAAGCTTTCTTT. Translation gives CASSLDSYTEAFF.

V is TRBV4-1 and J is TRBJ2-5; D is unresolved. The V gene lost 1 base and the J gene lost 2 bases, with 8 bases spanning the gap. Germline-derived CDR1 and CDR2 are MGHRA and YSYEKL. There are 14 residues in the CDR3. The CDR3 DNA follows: TGCGCCAGCAGCCAAGCAGGCACTCAAGAGACCCAGTACTTC. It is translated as CASSQAGTQETQYF.

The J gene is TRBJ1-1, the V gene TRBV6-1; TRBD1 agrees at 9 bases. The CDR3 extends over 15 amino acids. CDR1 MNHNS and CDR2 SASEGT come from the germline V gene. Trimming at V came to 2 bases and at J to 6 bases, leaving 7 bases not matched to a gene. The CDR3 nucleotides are TGTGCCAGCAGTGAATCTTCGGACAGGGGCGCTGAAGCTTTCTTT. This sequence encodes CASSESSDRGAEAFF.

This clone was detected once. CDR3 nucleotide sequence: TGCGCCAGCAGCGCACAACCGGGACAGGGGTCGGAAAAACTGTTTTTT. This encodes CASSAQPGQGSEKLFF. This chain uses TRBV5-1 with TRBJ1-4; 10 positions agree with TRBD1. The length of the CDR3 is 16 residues. The germline V gene has CDR1 SGHRS and CDR2 YFSETQ. The V gene end was trimmed by 4 bases and the J gene end by 8 bases; junction bases not matched to a gene: 11.

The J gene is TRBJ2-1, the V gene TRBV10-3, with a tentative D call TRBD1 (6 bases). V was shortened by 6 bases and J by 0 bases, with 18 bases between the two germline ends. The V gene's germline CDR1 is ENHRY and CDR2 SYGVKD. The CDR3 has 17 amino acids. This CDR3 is CAISHTGYSLSYNEQFF. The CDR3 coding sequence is TGTGCCATCAGCCATACAGGGTACTCCCTCTCCTACAATGAGCAGTTCTTC.

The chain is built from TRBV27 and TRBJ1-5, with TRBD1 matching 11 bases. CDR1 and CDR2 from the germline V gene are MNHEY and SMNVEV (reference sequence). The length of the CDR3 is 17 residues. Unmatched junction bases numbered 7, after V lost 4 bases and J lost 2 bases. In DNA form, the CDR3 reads TGTGCCAGCAGTTCGGCCGGGACAGGGGGTGGCAATCAGCCCCAGCATTTT. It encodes CASSSAGTGGGNQPQHF.

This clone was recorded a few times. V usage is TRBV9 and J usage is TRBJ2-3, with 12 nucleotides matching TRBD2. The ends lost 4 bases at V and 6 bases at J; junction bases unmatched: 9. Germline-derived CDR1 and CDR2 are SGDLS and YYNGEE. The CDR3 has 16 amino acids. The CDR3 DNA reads TGTGCCAGCAGCCCCCCCGGACTAGCGGGACAGGATACGCAGTATTTT. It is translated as CASSPPGLAGQDTQYF. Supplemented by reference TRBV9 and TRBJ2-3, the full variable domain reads DSGVTQTPKHLITATGQRVTLRCSPRSGDLSVYWYQQSLDQGLQFLIQYYNGEERAKGNILERFSAQQFPDLHSELNLSSLELGDSALYFCASSPPGLAGQDTQYFGPGTRLTVL.

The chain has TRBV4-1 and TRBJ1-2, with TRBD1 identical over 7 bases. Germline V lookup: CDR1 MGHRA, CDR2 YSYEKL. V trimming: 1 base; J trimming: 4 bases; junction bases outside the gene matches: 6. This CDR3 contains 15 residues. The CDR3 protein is CASSQGQGGIYGYTF. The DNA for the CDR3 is TGCGCCAGCAGCCAAGGACAGGGCGGGATCTATGGCTACACCTTC.

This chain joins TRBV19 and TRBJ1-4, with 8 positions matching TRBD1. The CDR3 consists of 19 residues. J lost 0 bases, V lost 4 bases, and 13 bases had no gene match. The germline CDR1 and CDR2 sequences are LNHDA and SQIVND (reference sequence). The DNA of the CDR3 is TGTGCCAGTAGTACCTTCCCGACAGGGGTTACTACAACTAATGAAAAACTGTTTTTT. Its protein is CASSTFPTGVTTTNEKLFF.

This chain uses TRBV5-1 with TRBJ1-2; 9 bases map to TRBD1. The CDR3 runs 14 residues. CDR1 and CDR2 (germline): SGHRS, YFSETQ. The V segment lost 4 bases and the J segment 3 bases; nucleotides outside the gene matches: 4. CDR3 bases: TGCGCCAGCAGCCCCCGGACAGGGGACTATGGCTACACCTTC. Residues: CASSPRTGDYGYTF.

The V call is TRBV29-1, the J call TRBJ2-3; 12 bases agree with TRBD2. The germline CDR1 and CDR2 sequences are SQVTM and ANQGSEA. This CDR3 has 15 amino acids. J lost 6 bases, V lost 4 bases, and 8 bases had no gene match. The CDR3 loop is CSVGWASGRADTQYF. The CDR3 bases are TGCAGCGTTGGATGGGCTAGCGGGAGGGCCGATACGCAGTATTTT.

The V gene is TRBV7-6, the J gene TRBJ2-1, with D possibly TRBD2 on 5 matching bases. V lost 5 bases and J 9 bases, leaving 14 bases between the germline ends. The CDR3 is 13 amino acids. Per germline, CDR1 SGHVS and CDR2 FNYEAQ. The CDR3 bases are TGTGCCAGCAGCAGCTATAGGGCGGGTGAGCAGTTCTTC. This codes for CASSSYRAGEQFF.

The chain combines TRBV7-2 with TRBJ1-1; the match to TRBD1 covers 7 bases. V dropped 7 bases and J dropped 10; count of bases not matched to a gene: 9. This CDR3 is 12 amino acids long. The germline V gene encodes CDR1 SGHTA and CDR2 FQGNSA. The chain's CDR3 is CASTRGETGAFF. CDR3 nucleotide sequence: TGTGCCAGCACCAGGGGGGAGACCGGAGCTTTCTTT. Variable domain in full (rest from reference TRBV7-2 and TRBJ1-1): GAGVSQSPSNKVTEKGKDVELRCDPISGHTALYWYRQSLGQGLEFLIYFQGNSAPDKSGLPSDRFSAERTGGSVSTLTIQRTQQEDSAVYLCASTRGETGAFFGQGTRLTVV.

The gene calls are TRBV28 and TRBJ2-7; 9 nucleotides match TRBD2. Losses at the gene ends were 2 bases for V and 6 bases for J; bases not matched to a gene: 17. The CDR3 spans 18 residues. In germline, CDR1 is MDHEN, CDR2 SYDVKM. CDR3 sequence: CASSLILAGGRRGPEQYF. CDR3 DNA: TGTGCCAGCAGTTTAATATTGGCGGGAGGGCGCCGAGGGCCCGAGCAGTACTTC.

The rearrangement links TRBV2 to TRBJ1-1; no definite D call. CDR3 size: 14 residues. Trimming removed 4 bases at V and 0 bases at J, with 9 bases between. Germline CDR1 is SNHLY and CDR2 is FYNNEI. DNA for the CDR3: TGTGCCAGCAGTGCTGAGACTATGAACACTGAAGCTTTCTTT. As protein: CASSAETMNTEAFF.

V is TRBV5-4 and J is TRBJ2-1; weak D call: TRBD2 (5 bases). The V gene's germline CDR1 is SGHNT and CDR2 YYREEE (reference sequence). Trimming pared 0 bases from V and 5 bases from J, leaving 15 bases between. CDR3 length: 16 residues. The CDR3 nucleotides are TGTGCCAGCAGCTTGGGTGCGGGCTTACCAAACAATGAGCAGTTCTTC. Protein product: CASSLGAGLPNNEQFF.